The next 9 T cell receptor beta chains were all read from a single sample in a study of blood T cell repertoires in COVID-19. Sequenced by immunoSEQ multiplex PCR; TCRdb stores in-frame clones only, minus some. Altogether 250,000 to 350,000 clones are present, over 75% being singletons, with the ten largest covering more than 9%. Sequencing was carried out using PBMCs or T cells enriched from blood (not recorded which). All receptors derive from a woman aged 18-29 years who had recovered from COVID-19.

The chain employs TRBV23-1 and TRBJ2-7; D unclear. TRBV23-1 is noted as an ORF with a role that remains uncertain. V was cut by 0 bases and J by 5 bases, with 23 bases left in between. The CDR3 has 18 residues. CDR3 amino acids: CASSQSPIIPVYDHEQYF. The CDR3 coding sequence is TGCGCCAGCAGTCAATCACCTATCATCCCCGTGTATGATCACGAGCAGTACTTC.

This clone occurred a few times. The chain is built from TRBV6-1 and TRBJ2-1; D is possibly TRBD2 (5 bases). From germline, CDR1 is MNHNS and CDR2 SASEGT. Trimming took off 7 bases at V and 8 bases at J, with 18 bases between the two ends. There are 14 residues in the CDR3. DNA of the CDR3: TGTGCCAGCACCAATACAGTAGGAGCGGATGAGCAGTTCTTC. Translation: CASTNTVGADEQFF.

V is TRBV11-2 and J is TRBJ2-3, with D possibly TRBD2 on 7 matching bases. This CDR3 has 15 residues. V lost 5 bases and J lost 3, with 15 bases in between. Germline CDR1 is SGHAT and CDR2 is FQNNGV. The CDR3 DNA reads as TGTGCCAGCAGCCCGTTAGGGGGGGAGACAGATACGCAGTATTTT. Its protein product is CASSPLGGETDTQYF.

This clone was recorded once. The rearrangement links TRBV21-1 to TRBJ2-6; the D call TRBD2 from the table was never checked on the DNA. TRBV21-1 has pseudogene status. The CDR3 covers 16 residues. The CDR3 region is CASSKIPGSGANVLTF. The CDR3 DNA is TGTGCCAGCAGCAAAATTCCCGGGAGCGGGGCCAACGTCCTGACTTTC.

The CDR3: CASTQGPGTQYF. CDR3 DNA sequence: TGTGCCAGCACTCAGGGCCCTGGTACGCAGTATTTT. This chain connects TRBV3-1 (or the pseudogene TRBV3-2) to TRBJ2-3; weak D call: TRBD1 (5 bases). The CDR3 extends over 12 amino acids. Trimming shortened V by 7 bases and J by 8 bases, and 13 bases separated the two germline ends. CDR1 and CDR2 (germline): LGHDT, YNNKEL (reference sequence).

V is TRBV28 and J is TRBJ1-2, with a weak D call TRBD1 (5 bases). Germline CDR1 reads MDHEN; CDR2 reads SYDVKM. Trimming cost V 6 bases and J 4 bases, with 27 bases left between them. The CDR3 sequence is 18 residues long. The CDR3 loop reads CASSRWRGKAGRTYGYTF. The CDR3, as DNA: TGTGCCAGCAGCCGTTGGCGGGGGAAAGCAGGGAGGACCTATGGCTACACCTTC.

This clone was recorded a few times. The chain recombines TRBV7-9 with TRBJ2-2; D might be TRBD1 (6 bases). This CDR3 has 14 amino acids. Germline CDR1 and CDR2: SEHNR and FQNEAQ (reference sequence). The germline V and J ends were trimmed by 3 bases and 3 bases, with 8 bases remaining between them. CDR3 sequence reads: CASSFGQYTGELFF. CDR3 in DNA: TGTGCCAGCAGCTTCGGACAGTACACCGGGGAGCTGTTTTTT.

The genes are TRBV2 and TRBJ2-3, with TRBD1 as a possible D gene (6 bases). Germline V gene lookup returns CDR1 SNHLY and CDR2 FYNNEI. Trimming took 6 bases from V and 4 from J, leaving 8 bases between them. The CDR3 consists of 12 residues. CDR3 amino acids: CASSAGADTQYF. The CDR3 region has the DNA TGTGCCAGCAGCGCAGGGGCAGATACGCAGTATTTT.

The chain uses TRBV5-5 and TRBJ1-5; 8 positions match TRBD1. The V gene's germline CDR1 is SGHKS and CDR2 YYEKEE (reference sequence). J lost 7 bases, V lost 5 bases, and 11 bases had no gene match. This CDR3 has 15 residues. This chain's CDR3 is CASSRDRGFGQPQHF. As DNA, the CDR3 is TGTGCCAGCAGTCGCGACAGGGGTTTTGGGCAGCCCCAGCATTTT. The full variable domain, its missing parts supplied by reference TRBV5-5 and TRBJ1-5, is DAGVTQSPTHLIKTRGQQVTLRCSPISGHKSVSWYQQVLGQGPQFIFQYYEKEERGRGNFPDRFSARQFPNYSSELNVNALLLGDSALYLCASSRDRGFGQPQHFGDGTRLSIL.